The 22 T cell receptor beta chains below come from one sample, sequenced in a study of T cell responses to AZD1222 COVID-19 vaccine. The data were produced by immunoSEQ multiplex PCR, yet TCRdb's version contains in-frame clones alone and is incomplete. This sample has roughly 150,000 clones, with over 80% found just once. The sample consisted of peripheral blood, taken 28 days after the second AZD1222 dose. These receptor sequences come from an adult who received the AZD1222 COVID-19 vaccine.

The genes are TRBV12-3 or TRBV12-4 and TRBJ2-7, with D hard to call. Trimming stripped 3 bases from V and 0 bases from J, with 6 bases between. This CDR3 is 13 amino acids long. The CDR3 loop is CASSFGGSYEQYF. The CDR3 DNA is TGTGCCAGCAGTTTTGGCGGCTCCTACGAGCAGTACTTC.

V and J are TRBV2 and TRBJ1-5, with D hard to call. The CDR3 contains 20 residues. V was cut by 6 bases and J by 6 bases, with 33 bases left in between. Looked up from germline, CDR1 is SNHLY and CDR2 is FYNNEI. The CDR3 loop reads CASSPPGGGMGKERSQPQHF. The CDR3 DNA sequence: TGTGCCAGCAGCCCCCCCGGTGGAGGGATGGGGAAGGAACGGAGTCAGCCCCAGCATTTT. Variable domain in full (rest from reference TRBV2 and TRBJ1-5): EPEVTQTPSHQVTQMGQEVILRCVPISNHLYFYWYRQILGQKVEFLVSFYNNEISEKSEIFDDQFSVERPDGSNFTLKIRSTKLEDSAMYFCASSPPGGGMGKERSQPQHFGDGTRLSIL.

In its sample, this clone was seen once. The chain recombines TRBV28 with TRBJ2-7, with TRBD2 matching 14 bases. Germline V gene lookup returns CDR1 MDHEN and CDR2 SYDVKM. The trim removed 4 bases at V and 5 bases at J, leaving 16 bases unmatched. The length of the CDR3 is 19 residues. The CDR3 DNA reads TGTGCCAGCAGTTCGTACGTGGGACTAGCGGGAGCTAGAGAGGACGAGCAGTACTTC. This codes for CASSSYVGLAGAREDEQYF.

The rearrangement uses TRBV5-1 and TRBJ2-7; the D gene is possibly TRBD1 (5 bases). The V gene's germline CDR1 is SGHRS and CDR2 YFSETQ. V dropped 0 bases and J dropped 2 bases, with 12 bases sitting between them. The CDR3 totals 15 residues. CDR3 sequence: CASSLGGLPAYEQYF. The CDR3 nucleotides are TGCGCCAGCAGCTTGGGGGGCCTGCCGGCCTACGAGCAGTACTTC.

The J gene is TRBJ2-7, the V gene TRBV24-1; D is unclear. CDR3 length: 14 residues. The V and J ends lost 1 base and 5 bases respectively, with 11 bases between them. The germline CDR1 and CDR2 sequences are KGHDR and SFDVKD. CDR3 loop: CATSDFSRTDEQYF. The CDR3 DNA follows: TGTGCCACCAGTGATTTTAGCAGAACGGACGAGCAGTACTTC.

The rearrangement links TRBV24-1 to TRBJ2-1, with D maybe TRBD1 (5 bases). V lost 7 bases and J 15 bases, leaving 18 bases between the germline ends. This CDR3 spans 12 amino acids. CDR1 is KGHDR, CDR2 SFDVKD, per germline. This CDR3 reads CATSRAPGHWFF. CDR3 bases: TGTGCCACCAGCAGGGCCCCGGGCCACTGGTTCTTC.

The chain recombines TRBV12-3 or TRBV12-4 with TRBJ1-5; D is possibly TRBD1 (6 bases). V lost 5 bases and J lost 6, with 11 bases in between. The CDR3 is made up of 13 amino acids. CDR3 in amino acids: CASSEQGGQPQHF. As DNA, the CDR3 is TGTGCCAGCAGTGAACAGGGAGGTCAGCCCCAGCATTTT.

The chain joins TRBV28 to TRBJ2-1; no clear D gene. This CDR3 region has 14 residues. CDR1 and CDR2 from the germline V gene are MDHEN and SYDVKM. V lost 2 bases, J lost 7 bases, and 12 bases lay in between. The CDR3 region is CASSLPRHSNEQFF. In DNA, the CDR3 is TGTGCCAGCAGTTTACCCAGACACTCGAATGAGCAGTTCTTC.

On this clone: At the DNA level, this CDR3 is encoded by other sequences in the same sample as well. The genes are TRBV2 and TRBJ1-1, with D unresolved. V was cut by 1 base and J by 1 base, with 4 bases left in between. This CDR3 has 13 amino acids. Germline CDR1 is SNHLY and CDR2 is FYNNEI. The CDR3 sequence is CASSEVRNTEAFF. CDR3 DNA: TGTGCCAGCAGTGAAGTCCGGAACACTGAAGCTTTCTTT. The full variable domain, its missing parts supplied by reference TRBV2 and TRBJ1-1, is EPEVTQTPSHQVTQMGQEVILRCVPISNHLYFYWYRQILGQKVEFLVSFYNNEISEKSEIFDDQFSVERPDGSNFTLKIRSTKLEDSAMYFCASSEVRNTEAFFGQGTRLTVV.

This chain joins TRBV6-5 and TRBJ1-1, with 7 bases lining up with TRBD1. Germline V lookup: CDR1 MNHEY, CDR2 SVGAGI. V dropped 6 bases and J dropped 8; count of bases not matched to a gene: 9. This CDR3 contains 13 residues. The DNA for the CDR3 is TGTGCCAGCAGGTCGGACAGGAGGAGCGAAGCTTTCTTT. Protein: CASRSDRRSEAFF.

The chain uses TRBV6-2 or TRBV6-3 and TRBJ1-5; D is undetermined. Germline loops: CDR1 MNHEY, CDR2 SVGEGT. Trimming stripped 2 bases from V and 9 bases from J, with 8 bases between. This CDR3 has 12 amino acids. The CDR3 sequence: CASSYSRRPQHF. The CDR3 DNA sequence: TGTGCCAGCAGTTACAGTCGGCGGCCCCAGCATTTT.

In nucleotides, the CDR3 is TGTGCCAGCAGCTTATACGGGACTAGCCCCAATGAGCAGTTCTTC. This gives the protein CASSLYGTSPNEQFF. This rearrangement joins TRBV11-2 to TRBJ2-1; 9 nucleotides agree with TRBD2. Germline assignment: CDR1 SGHAT and CDR2 FQNNGV. The CDR3 spans 15 residues. The V and J ends lost 2 bases and 6 bases, in that order; junction bases with no gene match: 5.

The genes are TRBV6-7 and TRBJ2-7; possibly TRBD1 or TRBD2 for D (5 bases each). TRBV6-7 falls under the ORF class, with uncertain function. The length of the CDR3 is 11 residues. V was cut by 8 bases and J by 9 bases, with 14 bases left in between. The CDR3 spells CASGDLRWQYF. The CDR3 bases are TGTGCCAGCGGGGACCTTCGATGGCAGTACTTC.

This sequence joins TRBV27 and TRBJ1-6, with D uncertain. V dropped 4 bases and J dropped 12 bases, with 13 bases sitting between them. The CDR3 is 13 residues long. Germline-derived CDR1 and CDR2 are MNHEY and SMNVEV (reference sequence). The DNA of the CDR3 is TGTGCCAGCAGTTCGGCCCAGGTCGGACCCCTCCACTTT. Its protein product is CASSSAQVGPLHF.

The chain employs TRBV5-4 and TRBJ2-1; 8 bases match TRBD2. The CDR3 consists of 16 residues. Germline V gives CDR1 SGHNT, CDR2 YYREEE (reference sequence). J gave up 10 bases and V 0 bases, and 12 bases lay outside the gene matches. The CDR3 protein is CASSLVGSGTLWEQFF. The CDR3 nucleotides read TGTGCCAGCAGCTTGGTGGGTAGCGGGACCCTATGGGAGCAGTTCTTC.

V is TRBV7-2 and J is TRBJ2-7; 8 bases fit TRBD1. The CDR3 spans 14 residues. In germline, CDR1 is SGHTA, CDR2 FQGNSA. The trim removed 3 bases at V and 3 bases at J, leaving 4 bases unmatched. The CDR3 reads CASSFGQGFYEQYF. The CDR3 DNA sequence: TGTGCCAGCAGCTTCGGACAGGGTTTCTACGAGCAGTACTTC. The entire variable domain, with the rest obtained from reference TRBV7-2 and TRBJ2-7, is as follows: GAGVSQSPSNKVTEKGKDVELRCDPISGHTALYWYRQSLGQGLEFLIYFQGNSAPDKSGLPSDRFSAERTGGSVSTLTIQRTQQEDSAVYLCASSFGQGFYEQYFGPGTRLTVT.

This chain uses TRBV19 with TRBJ2-1, with 7 bases matching TRBD1. The germline V gene has CDR1 LNHDA and CDR2 SQIVND (reference sequence). The CDR3 is made up of 14 amino acids. Germline trimming cut 6 bases from V and 7 bases from J; bases unmatched to any gene: 9. The CDR3 nucleotides are TGTGCCAGTAGAAGGGGGCAGGGTGGTAATGAGCAGTTCTTC. Translated: CASRRGQGGNEQFF. The complete variable domain, with remaining parts taken from reference TRBV19 and TRBJ2-1, reads DGGITQSPKYLFRKEGQNVTLSCEQNLNHDAMYWYRQDPGQGLRLIYYSQIVNDFQKGDIAEGYSVSREKKESFPLTVTSAQKNPTAFYLCASRRGQGGNEQFFGPGTRLTVL.

The rearrangement links TRBV7-2 to TRBJ2-7; weak D call: TRBD2 (6 bases). Trimming pared 5 bases from V and 3 bases from J, leaving 14 bases between. The CDR3 is 14 residues long. Germline values: CDR1 SGHTA, CDR2 FQGNSA. This CDR3 reads CASSPAEGGYEQYF. The CDR3 DNA sequence: TGTGCCAGCAGCCCTGCGGAGGGAGGCTACGAGCAGTACTTC.

The chain joins TRBV2 to TRBJ1-5, with 11 nucleotides matching TRBD1. Germline trimming cut 6 bases from V and 1 base from J; bases unmatched to any gene: 8. The germline V gene encodes CDR1 SNHLY and CDR2 FYNNEI. This CDR3 is 17 amino acids long. The CDR3 region has the DNA TGTGCCAGCAGCCCGGACAGGGGGCGGGCGAGCAATCAGCCCCAGCATTTT. Amino acids: CASSPDRGRASNQPQHF. Using reference TRBV2 and TRBJ1-5 for the parts outside the CDR3, the full variable domain is EPEVTQTPSHQVTQMGQEVILRCVPISNHLYFYWYRQILGQKVEFLVSFYNNEISEKSEIFDDQFSVERPDGSNFTLKIRSTKLEDSAMYFCASSPDRGRASNQPQHFGDGTRLSIL.

The chain recombines TRBV12-3 or TRBV12-4 with TRBJ2-1; 8 bases align to TRBD2. This CDR3 has 13 amino acids. V was clipped by 8 bases and J by 7 bases; unmatched bases: 7. In nucleotides, the CDR3 is TGTGCCAGCCGGACGGGAGGGGTTAATGAGCAGTTCTTC. This encodes CASRTGGVNEQFF.

This clone was recorded once. This chain joins TRBV30 and TRBJ1-2, with D tentatively TRBD1 (6 bases). The V gene's germline CDR1 is GTSNPN and CDR2 SVGIG (reference sequence). Trimming removed 5 bases at V and 8 bases at J, with 12 bases between. The CDR3 runs to 11 residues. CDR3 sequence: CAWGAGVGYTF. CDR3 DNA sequence: TGTGCCTGGGGGGCAGGGGTAGGCTACACCTTC.

This clone appeared once. This chain joins TRBV28 and TRBJ1-5; a weak D match, TRBD1 (5 bases). Germline CDR1 is MDHEN and CDR2 is SYDVKM. V dropped 7 bases and J dropped 4 bases, with 20 bases sitting between them. The CDR3 covers 16 residues. The DNA of the CDR3 is TGTGCCAGCAATCCCCGGGGGGGGTGGGGGAATCAGCCCCAGCATTTT. The encoded protein is CASNPRGGWGNQPQHF.